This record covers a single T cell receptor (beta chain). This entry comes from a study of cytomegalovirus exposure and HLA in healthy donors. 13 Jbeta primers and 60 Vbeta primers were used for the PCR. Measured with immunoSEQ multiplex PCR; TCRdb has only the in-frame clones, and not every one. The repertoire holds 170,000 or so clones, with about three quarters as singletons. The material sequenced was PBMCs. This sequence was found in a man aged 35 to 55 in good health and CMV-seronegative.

The CDR3 sequence is CASGTGESNGYTF. DNA of the CDR3: TGCGCCAGTGGGACAGGGGAATCGAATGGCTACACCTTC. The genes are TRBV5-1 and TRBJ1-2; 10 bases fit TRBD1. CDR1 SGHRS and CDR2 YFSETQ come from the germline V gene. V lost 8 bases and J lost 6; bases outside the gene matches: 7. The CDR3 contains 13 residues.